A selection of T cell receptor beta chains follows, all from one sample in a study of cytomegalovirus exposure and HLA in healthy donors. Libraries were prepared by immunoSEQ multiplex PCR; TCRdb keeps only in-frame clonotypes and omits some of them. In the table there are under 200,000 clones, about 81% of which are singletons. Sequencing used PBMCs. These receptors were obtained from a woman in her 30s in good health and CMV-seronegative. CDR3s include the opening cysteine and the closing phenylalanine or tryptophan. A D gene is named only where the DNA matches it firmly. The size of a clone is reported for some rows only, either as once, few or many, or as a class for expanded clones.

V gene	D gene	clone size	J gene	CDR3 protein	CDR3 DNA
TRBV2	TRBD2	.	TRBJ2-7	CASSGTGLATYEQYF	TGTGCCAGCAGTGGGACCGGACTAGCGACGTACGAGCAGTACTTC
TRBV7-9	.	few	TRBJ1-1	CASSLEGMNTEAFF	TGTGCCAGCAGCTTGGAGGGGATGAACACTGAAGCTTTCTTT
TRBV7-3	.	.	TRBJ2-1	CASSSTYNEQFF	TGTGCCAGCAGCTCCACCTACAATGAGCAGTTCTTC
TRBV30	TRBD2	.	TRBJ2-5	CAWKLAPGGRETQYF	TGTGCCTGGAAACTTGCACCGGGAGGGCGAGAGACCCAGTACTTC
TRBV28	TRBD2	.	TRBJ2-3	CASGWGGGRDTQYF	TGTGCCAGCGGGTGGGGCGGGGGAAGGGATACGCAGTATTTT
TRBV11-3	.	.	TRBJ2-2	CASSLVQTGELFF	TGTGCCAGCAGCTTAGTGCAGACCGGGGAGCTGTTTTTT
TRBV19	.	.	TRBJ1-3	CASSRNRASGNTIYF	TGTGCCAGTAGCCGAAACAGGGCCTCTGGAAACACCATATATTTT
TRBV9	.	.	TRBJ1-3	CASSVGGRASGNTIYF	TGTGCCAGCAGCGTAGGCGGGCGGGCCTCTGGAAACACCATATATTTT
TRBV28	TRBD1	.	TRBJ2-7	CASSLSSGGSYEQYF	TGTGCCAGCAGTTTAAGTTCAGGGGGCTCCTACGAGCAGTACTTC
TRBV18	.	.	TRBJ1-1	CASSPLGGNTEAFF	TGTGCCAGCTCACCACTCGGCGGGAACACTGAAGCTTTCTTT
TRBV28	.	.	TRBJ1-5	CASSLAGWDGNQPQHF	TGTGCCAGCAGTTTGGCAGGGTGGGATGGCAATCAGCCCCAGCATTTT
TRBV11-2	.	.	TRBJ2-7	CASSLRSPRAGYEQYF	TGTGCCAGCAGCTTAAGATCCCCCAGGGCAGGGTACGAGCAGTACTTC
TRBV30	.	.	TRBJ2-2	CAWSWTGGTGELFF	TGTGCCTGGAGCTGGACAGGAGGGACCGGGGAGCTGTTTTTT
TRBV7-9	TRBD2	.	TRBJ2-7	CASTPGGGRAYEQYF	TGTGCCAGCACCCCGGGGGGCGGGAGGGCCTATGAGCAGTACTTC
TRBV15	.	.	TRBJ1-1	CATSREKTPNTEAFF	TGTGCCACCAGCAGAGAAAAGACACCGAACACTGAAGCTTTCTTT
TRBV5-1	.	.	TRBJ2-7	CASSLAGVSYEQYF	TGCGCCAGCAGCTTGGCCGGGGTCTCCTACGAGCAGTACTTC
TRBV18	.	.	TRBJ2-3	CASSPPRGGTDTQYF	TGTGCCAGCTCACCACCTCGGGGTGGCACAGATACGCAGTATTTT
TRBV5-1	.	.	TRBJ1-2	CASSLYVEVRYGYTF	TGCGCCAGCAGCTTGTACGTGGAGGTTCGGTATGGCTACACCTTC
TRBV2	TRBD1	once	TRBJ1-3	CASSTWDSNRRNTIYF	TGTGCCAGCAGTACCTGGGACAGCAATAGGAGGAACACCATATATTTT
TRBV28	.	few	TRBJ1-2	CASSTGSPYGYTF	TGTGCCAGCAGTACCGGGTCCCCCTATGGCTACACCTTC
TRBV6-1	TRBD1	.	TRBJ1-2	CASSLNGQDPYGYTF	TGTGCCAGCAGCCTCAACGGACAGGACCCTTATGGCTACACCTTC
TRBV5-8	.	.	TRBJ2-2	CASMGLASNTGELFF	TGTGCCAGCATGGGACTGGCCTCGAACACCGGGGAGCTGTTTTTT
TRBV6-1	TRBD1	.	TRBJ1-1	CASSAGHRGSTEAFF	TGTGCCAGCAGTGCGGGTCACAGGGGTTCCACTGAAGCTTTCTTT
TRBV7-9	TRBD2	few	TRBJ2-7	CASSLSGLAAYEQYF	TGTGCCAGCAGCTTATCCGGACTAGCGGCCTACGAGCAGTACTTC
TRBV5-1	.	.	TRBJ2-2	CASSSKNRTYTGELFF	TGCGCCAGCAGCAGCAAGAACAGAACATACACCGGGGAGCTGTTTTTT
TRBV28	TRBD1	many	TRBJ1-5	CASRQLQGVWPQHF	TGTGCCAGCAGACAACTACAGGGGGTGTGGCCCCAGCATTTT
TRBV5-1	TRBD1	.	TRBJ1-5	CASSLGTGGGQPQHF	TGCGCCAGCAGCTTGGGGACAGGGGGAGGTCAGCCCCAGCATTTT
TRBV30	.	.	TRBJ1-3	CAWSAPGTSSGNTIYF	TGTGCCTGGAGTGCCCCGGGGACTAGCTCTGGAAACACCATATATTTT
TRBV5-1	TRBD2	.	TRBJ2-3	CASSTSGNPDTQYF	TGCGCCAGCAGCACCAGCGGGAATCCAGATACGCAGTATTTT
TRBV5-1	TRBD2	.	TRBJ2-7	CASSPGGRGTYEQYF	TGCGCCAGCAGCCCGGGAGGGCGGGGGACCTACGAGCAGTACTTC
TRBV6-6	.	.	TRBJ1-4	CASSSSRTPGGEKLFF	TGTGCCAGCAGTTCCTCGAGGACTCCGGGTGGGGAAAAACTGTTTTTT
TRBV5-1	TRBD2	.	TRBJ2-5	CASSPAGGLTQYF	TGCGCCAGCAGTCCAGCGGGAGGCTTGACCCAGTACTTC
TRBV5-1	.	few	TRBJ2-3	CASSLVGGAADTQYF	TGCGCCAGCAGCTTGGTTGGGGGCGCAGCAGATACGCAGTATTTT
TRBV19	.	.	TRBJ2-7	CASSIAAGEQYF	TGTGCCAGTAGTATCGCGGCTGGTGAGCAGTACTTC
TRBV4-1	TRBD1	.	TRBJ2-3	CASSFDPGTGGDTQYF	TGCGCCAGCAGCTTCGACCCCGGGACAGGGGGGGATACGCAGTATTTT
TRBV18	.	.	TRBJ2-6	CASSPQAGANVLTF	TGTGCCAGCTCACCCCAGGCTGGGGCCAACGTCCTGACTTTC
TRBV19	.	.	TRBJ1-5	CASSPAGRGQPQHF	TGTGCCAGTAGCCCGGCAGGGCGAGGTCAGCCCCAGCATTTT
TRBV7-2	TRBD1	.	TRBJ1-1	CASSLAWGTGSYTEAFF	TGTGCCAGCAGCTTAGCGTGGGGGACAGGGAGCTACACTGAAGCTTTCTTT
TRBV5-1	TRBD2	.	TRBJ2-3	CASSVLAGASTDTQYF	TGCGCCAGCAGCGTACTAGCGGGGGCTAGCACAGATACGCAGTATTTT
TRBV18	TRBD1	.	TRBJ1-2	CASSPLTGYGYTF	TGTGCCAGCTCACCGCTGACAGGGTATGGCTACACCTTC
TRBV5-1	.	.	TRBJ1-3	CASSRSGPQGGNTIYF	TGCGCCAGCAGCAGGTCAGGGCCCCAAGGGGGAAACACCATATATTTT
TRBV9	.	once	TRBJ2-3	CASSISVLVTDTQYF	TGTGCCAGCAGCATCTCCGTACTAGTCACAGATACGCAGTATTTT
TRBV5-1	TRBD2	once	TRBJ2-7	CASSLRTSISEQYF	TGCGCCAGCAGCCTTCGGACTAGCATCAGCGAGCAGTACTTC
TRBV5-5	.	.	TRBJ1-6	CASSLREGALPYNSPLHF	TGTGCCAGCAGCTTGAGAGAGGGAGCTCTCCCCTATAATTCACCCCTCCACTTT
TRBV18	TRBD1	.	TRBJ2-5	CASSPATGAIETQYF	TGTGCCAGCTCACCCGCCACAGGGGCAATAGAGACCCAGTACTTC
TRBV7-2	.	.	TRBJ2-7	CASSFGGHEQYF	TGTGCCAGCAGCTTTGGGGGCCACGAGCAGTACTTC
TRBV28	TRBD2	.	TRBJ2-6	CASTLAAGSSGANVLTF	TGTGCCAGCACCCTAGCGGCCGGGAGCTCTGGGGCCAACGTCCTGACTTTC
TRBV2	.	.	TRBJ1-2	CASTSPNRVYGYTF	TGTGCCAGCACCTCCCCAAACAGGGTCTATGGCTACACCTTC
TRBV1	.	.	TRBJ2-3	CTSSQIPRGSTDTQYF	TGCACCAGCAGCCAGATTCCCAGAGGAAGCACAGATACGCAGTATTTT
TRBV5-1	TRBD2	.	TRBJ2-1	CASSKREVHNEQFF	TGCGCCAGCAGCAAGCGGGAGGTACACAATGAGCAGTTCTTC
TRBV30	.	.	TRBJ1-4	CAWSVRGFTNEKLFF	TGTGCCTGGAGTGTACGGGGTTTCACTAATGAAAAACTGTTTTTT
TRBV30	.	.	TRBJ2-6	CAWSVRRGGAPVAGANVLTF	TGTGCCTGGAGTGTACGAAGGGGTGGAGCCCCGGTTGCTGGGGCCAACGTCCTGACTTTC
TRBV11-2	TRBD1	.	TRBJ2-7	CASSLVRTGPSEQYF	TGTGCCAGCAGCTTAGTAAGGACAGGTCCCTCCGAGCAGTACTTC
TRBV5-1	.	.	TRBJ2-5	CASSGIPYYLRDYQETQYF	TGCGCCAGCAGCGGCATACCATACTACCTCCGGGACTACCAAGAGACCCAGTACTTC
TRBV5-1	.	.	TRBJ1-5	CANESWFSQPQHF	TGCGCCAACGAGAGTTGGTTTAGTCAGCCCCAGCATTTT
TRBV6-1	.	.	TRBJ1-4	CASSGQTGGNEKLFF	TGTGCCAGCAGTGGACAGACAGGTGGTAATGAAAAACTGTTTTTT
TRBV29-1	.	.	TRBJ2-7	CSARTQTYEQYF	TGCAGCGCAAGGACACAAACCTACGAGCAGTACTTC
TRBV5-7	.	.	TRBJ1-1	CASSPRQKNTEAFF	TGTGCCAGCAGCCCCAGACAGAAGAACACTGAAGCTTTCTTT
TRBV5-1	.	.	TRBJ1-1	CASSLTGRNTEAFF	TGCGCCAGCAGCTTAACAGGGAGGAACACTGAAGCTTTCTTT
TRBV25-1	.	.	TRBJ2-6	CASSVEATGANVLTF	TGTGCCAGCAGTGTTGAGGCGACTGGGGCCAACGTCCTGACTTTC